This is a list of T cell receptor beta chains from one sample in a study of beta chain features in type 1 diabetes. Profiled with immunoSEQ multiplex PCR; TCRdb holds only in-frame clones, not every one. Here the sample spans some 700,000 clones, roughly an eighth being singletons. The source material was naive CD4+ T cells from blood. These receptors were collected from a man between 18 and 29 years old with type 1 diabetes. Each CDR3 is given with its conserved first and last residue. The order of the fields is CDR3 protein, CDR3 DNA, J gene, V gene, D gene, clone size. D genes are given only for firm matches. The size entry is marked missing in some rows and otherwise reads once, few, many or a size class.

cdr3_aa: CALPAVTWDSYEQYF
cdr3_nt: TGTGCCCTGCCAGCAGTTACTTGGGACAGCTACGAGCAGTACTTC
j_call: TRBJ2-7
v_call: TRBV6-5
d_call: TRBD1
clone_size: -

cdr3_aa: CASRFGGPLEQYF
cdr3_nt: TGTGCCAGCCGATTTGGGGGGCCCCTCGAGCAGTACTTC
j_call: TRBJ2-7
v_call: TRBV7-2
d_call: -
clone_size: -

cdr3_aa: CASGQFRQETQYF
cdr3_nt: TGTGCGTCGGGACAGTTCAGGCAAGAGACCCAGTACTTC
j_call: TRBJ2-5
v_call: TRBV19
d_call: TRBD1
clone_size: -

cdr3_aa: CASTISEGIYNEQFF
cdr3_nt: TGTGCCAGCACCATAAGTGAGGGGATCTACAATGAGCAGTTCTTC
j_call: TRBJ2-1
v_call: TRBV7-2
d_call: -
clone_size: few

cdr3_aa: CAWSYPSGGGNQPQHF
cdr3_nt: TGTGCCTGGAGTTACCCCTCGGGGGGCGGCAATCAGCCCCAGCATTTT
j_call: TRBJ1-5
v_call: TRBV30
d_call: -
clone_size: -

cdr3_aa: CASSGTVEKLFF
cdr3_nt: TGTGCCAGCAGCGGGACAGTTGAAAAACTGTTTTTT
j_call: TRBJ1-4
v_call: TRBV2
d_call: TRBD1
clone_size: -

cdr3_aa: CASSPGDPPGELFF
cdr3_nt: TGTGCCAGCAGCCCGGGGGATCCCCCCGGGGAGCTGTTTTTT
j_call: TRBJ2-2
v_call: TRBV13
d_call: -
clone_size: few

cdr3_aa: CASSLAGAEETQYF
cdr3_nt: TGTGCCAGCAGCTTGGCTGGGGCGGAGGAGACCCAGTACTTC
j_call: TRBJ2-5
v_call: TRBV5-4
d_call: -
clone_size: -

cdr3_aa: CASSLEWSGGRQETQYF
cdr3_nt: TGCGCCAGCAGCTTGGAATGGTCTGGGGGCCGCCAAGAGACCCAGTACTTC
j_call: TRBJ2-5
v_call: TRBV5-1
d_call: -
clone_size: -

cdr3_aa: CAIRRAAEADTQYF
cdr3_nt: TGTGCCATCAGGCGGGCCGCTGAGGCAGATACGCAGTATTTT
j_call: TRBJ2-3
v_call: TRBV10-3
d_call: -
clone_size: few

cdr3_aa: CACSTSGGAVAQYF
cdr3_nt: TGTGCCTGTTCGACTAGCGGGGGGGCCGTTGCGCAGTATTTT
j_call: TRBJ2-3
v_call: TRBV30
d_call: TRBD2
clone_size: -

cdr3_aa: CSVDRGYEQYF
cdr3_nt: TGCAGCGTCGACAGGGGGTACGAGCAGTACTTC
j_call: TRBJ2-7
v_call: TRBV29-1
d_call: TRBD1
clone_size: -

cdr3_aa: CASSLHKSGNYGYTF
cdr3_nt: TGTGCCAGCAGCTTACATAAATCAGGGAACTATGGCTACACCTTC
j_call: TRBJ1-2
v_call: TRBV7-3
d_call: -
clone_size: -

cdr3_aa: CASSGDYGYTF
cdr3_nt: TGTGCCAGCAGTGGGGACTATGGCTACACCTTC
j_call: TRBJ1-2
v_call: TRBV28
d_call: -
clone_size: -

cdr3_aa: CASSLGSGGAKGEQYF
cdr3_nt: TGCGCCAGCAGCTTGGGGTCGGGCGGGGCCAAGGGCGAGCAGTACTTC
j_call: TRBJ2-7
v_call: TRBV5-1
d_call: -
clone_size: few

cdr3_aa: CASRQGGAGEKLFF
cdr3_nt: TGTGCCAGCAGACAAGGGGGCGCTGGGGAAAAACTGTTTTTT
j_call: TRBJ1-4
v_call: TRBV7-8
d_call: TRBD1
clone_size: -

cdr3_aa: CASSPQGWSNQPQHF
cdr3_nt: TGTGCCAGCAGTCCACAGGGTTGGAGCAATCAGCCCCAGCATTTT
j_call: TRBJ1-5
v_call: TRBV6-1
d_call: -
clone_size: once

cdr3_aa: CASSILTSGGLETQYF
cdr3_nt: TGTGCCAGTAGTATTCTGACTAGCGGGGGTTTGGAGACCCAGTACTTC
j_call: TRBJ2-5
v_call: TRBV19
d_call: TRBD2
clone_size: -

cdr3_aa: CASSLAFGQTEAFF
cdr3_nt: TGCGCCAGCAGCTTGGCCTTTGGGCAAACTGAAGCTTTCTTT
j_call: TRBJ1-1
v_call: TRBV5-1
d_call: -
clone_size: -

cdr3_aa: CASGGGNQPQHF
cdr3_nt: TGTGCCAGCGGGGGGGGCAATCAGCCCCAGCATTTT
j_call: TRBJ1-5
v_call: TRBV7-9
d_call: -
clone_size: -

cdr3_aa: CASSLGLGLGTEAFF
cdr3_nt: TGTGCCAGCAGTCTAGGGTTAGGGTTGGGAACTGAAGCTTTCTTT
j_call: TRBJ1-1
v_call: TRBV27
d_call: -
clone_size: -

cdr3_aa: CASSPLGGQGAANEKLFF
cdr3_nt: TGTGCCAGCAGCCCTCTCGGAGGACAGGGGGCGGCTAATGAAAAACTGTTTTTT
j_call: TRBJ1-4
v_call: TRBV11-2
d_call: TRBD1
clone_size: few

cdr3_aa: CAWRRAGAHEQYF
cdr3_nt: TGTGCCTGGAGACGAGCAGGGGCCCACGAGCAGTACTTC
j_call: TRBJ2-7
v_call: TRBV30
d_call: -
clone_size: few

cdr3_aa: CASTREVINYGYTF
cdr3_nt: TGTGCCAGCACCAGGGAGGTGATTAACTATGGCTACACCTTC
j_call: TRBJ1-2
v_call: TRBV2
d_call: -
clone_size: -

cdr3_aa: CASSGQGPRSGANVLTF
cdr3_nt: TGTGCCAGCAGTGGACAGGGCCCGCGCTCTGGGGCCAACGTCCTGACTTTC
j_call: TRBJ2-6
v_call: TRBV2
d_call: TRBD1
clone_size: few

cdr3_aa: CSVESLGGTTDTQYF
cdr3_nt: TGCAGCGTTGAGAGTCTAGGGGGAACGACAGATACGCAGTATTTT
j_call: TRBJ2-3
v_call: TRBV29-1
d_call: -
clone_size: few

cdr3_aa: CSGQQGNQETQYF
cdr3_nt: TGCAGCGGCCAACAGGGGAACCAAGAGACCCAGTACTTC
j_call: TRBJ2-5
v_call: TRBV29-1
d_call: TRBD1
clone_size: few

cdr3_aa: CAWSRDRAYNEQFF
cdr3_nt: TGTGCCTGGAGTAGGGACAGGGCCTACAATGAGCAGTTCTTC
j_call: TRBJ2-1
v_call: TRBV30
d_call: TRBD1
clone_size: -

cdr3_aa: CASSSRDQSYEQYF
cdr3_nt: TGTGCCAGCAGTTCGCGGGACCAGTCCTACGAGCAGTACTTC
j_call: TRBJ2-7
v_call: TRBV28
d_call: -
clone_size: few

cdr3_aa: CASSLNGEGTDTQYF
cdr3_nt: TGTGCCAGCAGTTTAAATGGGGAGGGCACAGATACGCAGTATTTT
j_call: TRBJ2-3
v_call: TRBV27
d_call: -
clone_size: -

cdr3_aa: CASSPGTSETQYF
cdr3_nt: TGTGCCAGCAGCCCCGGGACTAGCGAGACCCAGTACTTC
j_call: TRBJ2-5
v_call: TRBV7-9
d_call: TRBD2
clone_size: -

cdr3_aa: CASSLRVTGELFF
cdr3_nt: TGTGCCAGCAGCTTAAGGGTGACCGGGGAGCTGTTTTTT
j_call: TRBJ2-2
v_call: TRBV13
d_call: -
clone_size: few

cdr3_aa: CAWSKGVTDTQYF
cdr3_nt: TGTGCCTGGAGTAAAGGGGTAACAGATACGCAGTATTTT
j_call: TRBJ2-3
v_call: TRBV30
d_call: -
clone_size: few

cdr3_aa: CASSLIGTSEAFF
cdr3_nt: TGTGCCAGCAGCTTAATTGGGACGTCTGAAGCTTTCTTT
j_call: TRBJ1-1
v_call: TRBV7-9
d_call: -
clone_size: few

cdr3_aa: CASSLGEGSQPQHF
cdr3_nt: TGTGCCAGCAGCTTAGGCGAAGGGTCTCAGCCCCAGCATTTT
j_call: TRBJ1-5
v_call: TRBV7-9
d_call: -
clone_size: -

cdr3_aa: CATSSSPPTGNTEAFF
cdr3_nt: TGTGCCACCAGCAGTTCCCCTCCGACAGGGAACACTGAAGCTTTCTTT
j_call: TRBJ1-1
v_call: TRBV15
d_call: -
clone_size: few

cdr3_aa: CAWKVSGVNSPLHF
cdr3_nt: TGTGCCTGGAAGGTGTCAGGGGTCAATTCACCCCTCCACTTT
j_call: TRBJ1-6
v_call: TRBV30
d_call: -
clone_size: few

cdr3_aa: CASSISVGHYEQYF
cdr3_nt: TGTGCCAGTAGTATTAGTGTTGGACACTACGAGCAGTACTTC
j_call: TRBJ2-7
v_call: TRBV19
d_call: -
clone_size: -

cdr3_aa: CASSVGWRGGQDEQFF
cdr3_nt: TGTGCCAGCAGCGTAGGCTGGCGGGGGGGCCAGGATGAGCAGTTCTTC
j_call: TRBJ2-1
v_call: TRBV9
d_call: TRBD2
clone_size: -

cdr3_aa: CASSLGQGSNEQYF
cdr3_nt: TGTGCCAGCAGCTTGGGACAGGGCTCTAACGAGCAGTACTTC
j_call: TRBJ2-7
v_call: TRBV9
d_call: TRBD1
clone_size: -

cdr3_aa: CASSLGDFTEAFF
cdr3_nt: TGCGCCAGCAGCTTGGGGGATTTTACTGAAGCTTTCTTT
j_call: TRBJ1-1
v_call: TRBV5-1
d_call: -
clone_size: -

cdr3_aa: CASSYSIGRANYGYTF
cdr3_nt: TGTGCCAGCAGTTACTCGATCGGCCGAGCTAACTATGGCTACACCTTC
j_call: TRBJ1-2
v_call: TRBV6-5
d_call: -
clone_size: few

cdr3_aa: CASSNPADREEQPQHF
cdr3_nt: TGTGCCAGCAGCAATCCCGCAGACAGGGAAGAGCAGCCCCAGCATTTT
j_call: TRBJ1-5
v_call: TRBV5-4
d_call: TRBD1
clone_size: few

cdr3_aa: CASSPQGRWTDTQYF
cdr3_nt: TGTGCCAGCAGTCCACAGGGTCGGTGGACAGATACGCAGTATTTT
j_call: TRBJ2-3
v_call: TRBV28
d_call: -
clone_size: -

cdr3_aa: CASSLGQGAADTQYF
cdr3_nt: TGCGCCAGCAGCTTGGGGCAGGGGGCGGCAGATACGCAGTATTTT
j_call: TRBJ2-3
v_call: TRBV5-1
d_call: TRBD1
clone_size: few

cdr3_aa: CAWTNGLAVVELFF
cdr3_nt: TGTGCCTGGACCAACGGACTAGCGGTCGTGGAGCTGTTTTTT
j_call: TRBJ2-2
v_call: TRBV30
d_call: TRBD2
clone_size: few

cdr3_aa: CASSEQGDYGYTF
cdr3_nt: TGTGCCAGCAGTGAACAGGGAGACTATGGCTACACCTTC
j_call: TRBJ1-2
v_call: TRBV25-1
d_call: -
clone_size: few

cdr3_aa: CASSPVDRGEQYF
cdr3_nt: TGTGCCAGCAGCCCAGTGGACAGGGGCGAGCAGTACTTC
j_call: TRBJ2-7
v_call: TRBV28
d_call: TRBD1
clone_size: -

cdr3_aa: CASTRGDGWVFF
cdr3_nt: TGTGCCAGCACCCGAGGGGATGGTTGGGTGTTTTTT
j_call: TRBJ2-2
v_call: TRBV11-3
d_call: -
clone_size: few

cdr3_aa: CASSEGTGGQPQHF
cdr3_nt: TGTGCCAGCAGTGAGGGGACAGGGGGCCAGCCCCAGCATTTT
j_call: TRBJ1-5
v_call: TRBV2
d_call: TRBD1
clone_size: few

cdr3_aa: CASSLEASREQFF
cdr3_nt: TGCGCCAGCAGCTTGGAGGCTAGCCGAGAGCAGTTCTTC
j_call: TRBJ2-1
v_call: TRBV5-1
d_call: -
clone_size: few

cdr3_aa: CASSRRDRGPGANVLTF
cdr3_nt: TGTGCCAGCAGCCGCAGGGACAGGGGGCCTGGGGCCAACGTCCTGACTTTC
j_call: TRBJ2-6
v_call: TRBV13
d_call: TRBD1
clone_size: -

cdr3_aa: CASSRDRGSEKLFF
cdr3_nt: TGTGCCAGCAGCCGGGACCGGGGGAGTGAAAAACTGTTTTTT
j_call: TRBJ1-4
v_call: TRBV7-2
d_call: -
clone_size: -

cdr3_aa: CASSLDPRGLTVDTQYF
cdr3_nt: TGTGCCAGCAGCTTAGATCCCAGGGGCCTTACCGTCGATACGCAGTATTTT
j_call: TRBJ2-3
v_call: TRBV11-3
d_call: -
clone_size: few

cdr3_aa: CASSENLAERGQETQYF
cdr3_nt: TGTGCCAGCAGTGAAAATCTCGCCGAGAGGGGACAGGAGACCCAGTACTTC
j_call: TRBJ2-5
v_call: TRBV25-1
d_call: TRBD1
clone_size: few

cdr3_aa: CASSESLAGEETQYF
cdr3_nt: TGTGCCAGCAGTGAAAGTCTAGCGGGGGAAGAGACCCAGTACTTC
j_call: TRBJ2-5
v_call: TRBV2
d_call: TRBD2
clone_size: -

cdr3_aa: CASSTEVPITEAFF
cdr3_nt: TGTGCCAGCAGTACCGAGGTACCGATCACTGAAGCTTTCTTT
j_call: TRBJ1-1
v_call: TRBV25-1
d_call: -
clone_size: -